This T cell receptor (beta chain) was captured in a study of blood T cell repertoires in COVID-19 (dated by TCRdb to 2019 to 2021). Context from the whole study: The collaborator samples originated in the United States, Italy and Spain and spanned the acute and convalescent phases of COVID-19. The material from the prospective study consisted of cDNA or gDNA derived from T cells, B-cell-depleted T cells, or PBMCs. Subjects who had been exposed to COVID-19, were actively infected with it, or had recovered from it provided the deeply sampled blood TCRbeta repertoires that made up the dataset. A freely available public database, intended as a resource for researchers studying the immune response to SARS-CoV-2, is where the repertoires were released. The samples were drawn from the first 160 participants of the ongoing ImmuneRACE study and from roughly 1,300 subjects provided by 6 global collaborators. The sample metadata nearly always contained a de-identified subject ID, COVID-19 status, age in years and sex. Where HLA class I and class II types were available, the types were taken from metadata supplied by the sample provider, not from assay-based typing.

Worth noting for this clone: The specificity of this receptor is unknown. Base qualities are not provided; no much larger clone lies one nucleotide away.

TCRbeta CDR3 regions were amplified from genomic DNA by means of the immunoSEQ Assay, a bias-controlled multiplex PCR. The original methods were these. Within the assay, amplification of reference gene primers was used to estimate how many nucleated cells each sample contained. To quantify the absolute abundance of each unique TCRbeta CDR3 rearrangement, sequence reads were collapsed and filtered. For each sample, productive Simpson clonality was calculated as the square root of Simpson's diversity index over productive rearrangements. The table was pulled from immuneACCESS by TCRdb, which kept in-frame rearrangements only. Such tables lose some clones; where checked, under half of the loss comes from unresolved V genes, and the rest has no known cause. V, J and clone size derive from that table, while D and trimming were established from the DNA sequence. This sample holds approximately 240,000 clones; around 82% were observed only once. Of the sample, about 5.3% is held by the ten largest clones.

General findings and caveats noted by the study authors: How much clinical and demographic metadata was included differed by source and by participant, and the metadata was provided uncurated.

Whole blood was collected in K2EDTA tubes by collaborating institutions according to the institutions' own protocols. Collaborator samples were shipped for TCRbeta analysis as frozen whole blood, isolated PBMCs, or DNA extracted from either sample type. This sequence was found in a woman aged 80 or over with active or convalescent COVID-19. The sample taken for sequencing was peripheral blood.

CDR3 sequence: CASSPDRYNEKLFF. The bases read TGTGCCAGCAGCCCCGACAGGTACAATGAAAAACTGTTTTTT. The chain is assembled from TRBV5-4 and TRBJ1-4; TRBD1 is a weak D gene call, 6 bases matching. Via the germline V gene (reference sequence), CDR1 is SGHNT and CDR2 YYREEE. The trim is 4 bases for V and 5 bases for J, with a gap of 12 bases between the germline ends. Spanning cysteine to phenylalanine, the CDR3 consists of 14 amino acids. Of all the DNA, just the CDR3 is kept, 42 bases in frame from base 1.